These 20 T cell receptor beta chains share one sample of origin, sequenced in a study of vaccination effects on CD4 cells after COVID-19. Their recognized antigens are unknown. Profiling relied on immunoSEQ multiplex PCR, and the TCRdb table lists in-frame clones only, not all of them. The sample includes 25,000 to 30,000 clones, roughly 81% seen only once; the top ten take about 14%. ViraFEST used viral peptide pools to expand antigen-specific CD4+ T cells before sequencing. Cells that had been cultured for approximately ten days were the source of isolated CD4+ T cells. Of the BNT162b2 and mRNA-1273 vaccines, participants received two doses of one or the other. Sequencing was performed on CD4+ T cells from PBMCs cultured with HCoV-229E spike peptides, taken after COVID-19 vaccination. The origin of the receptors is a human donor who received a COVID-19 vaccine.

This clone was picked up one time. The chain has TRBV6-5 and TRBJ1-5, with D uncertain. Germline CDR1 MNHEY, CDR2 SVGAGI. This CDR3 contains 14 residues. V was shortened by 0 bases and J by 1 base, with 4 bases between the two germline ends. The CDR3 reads CASSYSFSNQPQHF. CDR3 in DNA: TGTGCCAGCAGTTACTCATTCAGCAATCAGCCCCAGCATTTT.

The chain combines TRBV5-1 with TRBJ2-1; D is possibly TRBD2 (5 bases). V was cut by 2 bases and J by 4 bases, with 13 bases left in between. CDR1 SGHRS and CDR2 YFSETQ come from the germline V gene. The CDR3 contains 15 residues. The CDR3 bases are TGCGCCAGCAGCTTTCAATTTGAGGGTTACAATGAGCAGTTCTTC. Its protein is CASSFQFEGYNEQFF.

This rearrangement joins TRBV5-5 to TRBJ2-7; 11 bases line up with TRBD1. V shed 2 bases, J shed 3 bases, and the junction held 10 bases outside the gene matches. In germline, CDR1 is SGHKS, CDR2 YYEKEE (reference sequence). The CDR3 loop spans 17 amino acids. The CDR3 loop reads CASSFTAGTGGGYEQYF. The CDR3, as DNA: TGTGCCAGCAGCTTCACAGCCGGGACAGGGGGTGGCTACGAGCAGTACTTC.

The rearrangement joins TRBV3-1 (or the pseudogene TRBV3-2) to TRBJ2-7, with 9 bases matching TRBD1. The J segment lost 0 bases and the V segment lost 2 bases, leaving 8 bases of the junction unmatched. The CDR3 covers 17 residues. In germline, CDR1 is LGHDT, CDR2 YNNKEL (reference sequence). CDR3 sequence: CASSQRGTGYLSYEQYF. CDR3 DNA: TGTGCCAGCAGCCAACGTGGGACAGGGTATCTCTCCTACGAGCAGTACTTC.

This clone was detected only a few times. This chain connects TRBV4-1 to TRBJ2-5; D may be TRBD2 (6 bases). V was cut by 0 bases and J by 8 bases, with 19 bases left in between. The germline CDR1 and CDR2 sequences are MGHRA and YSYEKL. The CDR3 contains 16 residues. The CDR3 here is CASSQDGSAGWDTQYF. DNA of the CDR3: TGCGCCAGCAGCCAAGACGGCAGTGCGGGATGGGATACCCAGTACTTC.

Written as DNA, the CDR3 is TGTGCCAGCAGCGTGTCGGCTAGCACAGATACGCAGTATTTT. This sequence encodes CASSVSASTDTQYF. This sequence joins TRBV9 and TRBJ2-3, with unresolved D. Germline-derived CDR1 and CDR2 are SGDLS and YYNGEE. The CDR3 sequence is 14 residues long. V gave up 2 bases and J gave up 0 bases, with 7 bases separating them.

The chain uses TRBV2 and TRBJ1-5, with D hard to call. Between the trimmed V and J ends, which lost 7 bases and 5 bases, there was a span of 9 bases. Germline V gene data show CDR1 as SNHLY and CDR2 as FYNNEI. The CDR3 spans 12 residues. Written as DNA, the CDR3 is TGTGCCAGCAATAGGGTGGATCAGCCCCAGCATTTT. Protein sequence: CASNRVDQPQHF. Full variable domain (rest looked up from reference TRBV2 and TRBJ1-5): EPEVTQTPSHQVTQMGQEVILRCVPISNHLYFYWYRQILGQKVEFLVSFYNNEISEKSEIFDDQFSVERPDGSNFTLKIRSTKLEDSAMYFCASNRVDQPQHFGDGTRLSIL.

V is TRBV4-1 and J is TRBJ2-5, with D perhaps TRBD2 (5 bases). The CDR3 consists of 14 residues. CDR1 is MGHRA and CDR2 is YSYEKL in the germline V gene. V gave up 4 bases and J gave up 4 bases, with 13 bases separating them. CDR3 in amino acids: CASSPPGLRETQYF. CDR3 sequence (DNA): TGCGCCAGCAGCCCCCCGGGGTTGAGAGAGACCCAGTACTTC.

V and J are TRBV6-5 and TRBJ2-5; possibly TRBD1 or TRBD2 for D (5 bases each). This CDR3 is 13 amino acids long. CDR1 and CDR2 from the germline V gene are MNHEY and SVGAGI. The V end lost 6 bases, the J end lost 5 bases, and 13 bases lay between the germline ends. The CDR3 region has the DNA TGTGCCAGCAGAAACGGGGCTCTTGAGACCCAGTACTTC. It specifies CASRNGALETQYF.

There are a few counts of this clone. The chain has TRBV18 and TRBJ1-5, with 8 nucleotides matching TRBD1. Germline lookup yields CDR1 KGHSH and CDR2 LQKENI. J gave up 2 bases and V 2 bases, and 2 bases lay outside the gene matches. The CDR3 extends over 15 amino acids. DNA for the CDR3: TGTGCCAGCTCACCAACGGGACAGGGCAATCAGCCCCAGCATTTT. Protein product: CASSPTGQGNQPQHF.

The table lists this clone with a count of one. CDR3 residues: CASRGSGSPEQYF. The CDR3 DNA follows: TGCGCCAGCAGAGGAAGCGGGAGCCCCGAGCAGTACTTC. The chain has TRBV5-1 and TRBJ2-7; 8 bases align to TRBD2. CDR3 length: 13 residues. Looked up from germline, CDR1 is SGHRS and CDR2 is YFSETQ. V shed 5 bases and J 6 bases; nucleotides not matched to a gene: 7.

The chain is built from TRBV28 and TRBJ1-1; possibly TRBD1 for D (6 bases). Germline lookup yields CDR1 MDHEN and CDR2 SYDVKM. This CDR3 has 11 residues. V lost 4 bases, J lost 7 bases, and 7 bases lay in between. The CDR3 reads CASSWTDEAFF. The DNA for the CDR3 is TGTGCCAGCAGTTGGACAGATGAAGCTTTCTTT.

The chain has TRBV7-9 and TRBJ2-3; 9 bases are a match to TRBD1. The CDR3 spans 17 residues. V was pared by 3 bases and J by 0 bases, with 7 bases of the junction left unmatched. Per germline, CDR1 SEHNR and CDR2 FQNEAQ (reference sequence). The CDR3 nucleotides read TGTGCCAGCAGCTTTCGGACAGGGGCACCTAGCACAGATACGCAGTATTTT. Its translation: CASSFRTGAPSTDTQYF. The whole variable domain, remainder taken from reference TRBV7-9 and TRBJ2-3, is DTGVSQNPRHKITKRGQNVTFRCDPISEHNRLYWYRQTLGQGPEFLTYFQNEAQLEKSRLLSDRFSAERPKGSFSTLEIQRTEQGDSAMYLCASSFRTGAPSTDTQYFGPGTRLTVL.

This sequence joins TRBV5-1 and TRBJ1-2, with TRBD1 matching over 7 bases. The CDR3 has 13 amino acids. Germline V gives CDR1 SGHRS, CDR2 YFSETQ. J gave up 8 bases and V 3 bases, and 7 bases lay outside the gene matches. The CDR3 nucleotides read TGCGCCAGCAGCTCCCAGGGGGGCTTGGGCTACACCTTC. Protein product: CASSSQGGLGYTF.

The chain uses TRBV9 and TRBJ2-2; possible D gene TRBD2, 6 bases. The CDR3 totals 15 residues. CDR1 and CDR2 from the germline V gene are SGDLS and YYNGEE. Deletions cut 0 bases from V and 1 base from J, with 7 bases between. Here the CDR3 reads CASSVGGLNTGELFF. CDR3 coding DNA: TGTGCCAGCAGCGTAGGGGGACTGAACACCGGGGAGCTGTTTTTT.

CDR3 sequence reads: CASRIGQGDGYTF. CDR3 sequence (DNA): TGTGCCAGCAGGATAGGACAGGGTGATGGCTACACCTTC. The V call is TRBV28, the J call TRBJ1-2; 8 bases align to TRBD1. The V gene's germline CDR1 is MDHEN and CDR2 SYDVKM. This CDR3 is 13 amino acids long. V gave up 6 bases and J gave up 6 bases; unmatched junction bases: 6.

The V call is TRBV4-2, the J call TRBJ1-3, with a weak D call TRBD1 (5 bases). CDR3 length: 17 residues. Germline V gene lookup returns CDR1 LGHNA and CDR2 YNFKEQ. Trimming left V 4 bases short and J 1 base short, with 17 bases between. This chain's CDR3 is CASSLGAVATSGNTIYF. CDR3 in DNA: TGTGCCAGCAGCCTAGGGGCAGTCGCAACTTCTGGAAACACCATATATTTT.

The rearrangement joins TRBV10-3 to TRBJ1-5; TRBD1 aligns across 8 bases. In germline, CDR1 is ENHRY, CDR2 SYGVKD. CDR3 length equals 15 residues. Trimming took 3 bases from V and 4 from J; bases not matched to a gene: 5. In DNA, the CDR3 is TGTGCCATCAGTGATAGGACAGGGACTAATCAGCCCCAGCATTTT. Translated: CAISDRTGTNQPQHF.

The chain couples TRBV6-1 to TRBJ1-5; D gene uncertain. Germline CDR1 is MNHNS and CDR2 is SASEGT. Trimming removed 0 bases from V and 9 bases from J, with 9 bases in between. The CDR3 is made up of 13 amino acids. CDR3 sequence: CASSEAVGAPQHF. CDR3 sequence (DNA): TGTGCCAGCAGTGAAGCGGTGGGAGCGCCCCAGCATTTT.

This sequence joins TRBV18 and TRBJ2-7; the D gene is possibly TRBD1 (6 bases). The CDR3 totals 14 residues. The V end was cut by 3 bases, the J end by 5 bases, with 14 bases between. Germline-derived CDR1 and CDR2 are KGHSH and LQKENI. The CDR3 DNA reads TGTGCCAGCTCACCCCAGGGGATCGATGACGAGCAGTACTTC. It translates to CASSPQGIDDEQYF.